A selection of T cell receptor beta chains follows, all from one sample in a study of OX40 agonist ivuxolimab in advanced cancers. TCRdb's copy holds only in-frame clones and misses some; the assay was immunoSEQ multiplex PCR. The sample comprises about 18,000 clones, over 60% of which are singletons, and 24% rests with the top ten. Sample: CD4+ or CD8+ T cells sorted from blood, taken in a trial of the OX40 agonist ivuxolimab. These receptors were taken from an adult with an advanced solid tumor such as melanoma, head and neck, liver or kidney cancer. Both conserved end residues are part of each CDR3. A D gene is named only where the DNA matches it firmly. The size entry is marked missing in some rows and otherwise reads once, few, many or a size class.

j_call v_call d_call clone_size cdr3_nt cdr3_aa
TRBJ2-1 TRBV18 TRBD1 . TGTGCCAGCTCGCCGGACAGGGGATCCTACAATGAGCAGTTCTTC CASSPDRGSYNEQFF
TRBJ1-2 TRBV27 . . TGTGCCAGCAGTACCAGGGGTGACTATGGCTACACCTTC CASSTRGDYGYTF
TRBJ1-5 TRBV19 . . TGTGCCAGTAGTATCTTGGTAGGCAATCAGCCCCAGCATTTT CASSILVGNQPQHF
TRBJ2-7 TRBV4-1 TRBD2 few TGCGCCAGCAGCCAAGCGACTAGCGGGAGCTCCTACGAGCAGTACTTC CASSQATSGSSYEQYF
TRBJ2-3 TRBV4-3 TRBD1 . TGCGCCAGCAGCCAAGGACCGGGACAGGGGCCAGATACGCAGTATTTT CASSQGPGQGPDTQYF
TRBJ1-2 TRBV5-7 . . TGTGCCAGCAGCCTGGAAGTTGGGGATAACTATGGCTACACCTTC CASSLEVGDNYGYTF
TRBJ2-7 TRBV5-1 TRBD2 . TGTGCCAGCAGCGTTGGTGCGGGGGAGGCCCTCTACGAGCAGTACTTC CASSVGAGEALYEQYF
TRBJ2-5 TRBV7-6 . . TGTGCCAGCAGCTTAGTCAGGGTAGAGACCCAGTACTTC CASSLVRVETQYF
TRBJ2-5 TRBV9 . . TGTGCCAGCAGCGTAGTCCCGACAGGGAGGGAGACCCAGTACTTC CASSVVPTGRETQYF
TRBJ1-2 TRBV4-1 . . TGCGCCAGCAGCCAAGATGTGGGGGTAGGCTATGGCTACACCTTC CASSQDVGVGYGYTF
TRBJ2-1 TRBV6-5 TRBD1 . TGTGCCAGCAGTTACGGGACAGGCCTCCACAATGAGCAGTTCTTC CASSYGTGLHNEQFF
TRBJ2-1 TRBV10-3 . . TGTGCCATCAGGTCACAGGGTTCGCAGTTCTTC CAIRSQGSQFF
TRBJ2-5 TRBV7-7 . . TGTGCTAGCAGCTTAGCGTTGGGCCCTCAAGAGACCCAGTACTTC CASSLALGPQETQYF
TRBJ1-1 TRBV6-5 . few TGTGCCAGCAGTGGCATGAACACTGAAGCTTTCTTT CASSGMNTEAFF
TRBJ2-7 TRBV11-3 . . TGTGCCAGCAGCTTACCTCTTGACGAGCAGTACTTC CASSLPLDEQYF
TRBJ2-7 TRBV7-2 . once TGTGCCAGCAGCTTAGGATGGGGAGCTACCTACGAGCAGTACTTC CASSLGWGATYEQYF
TRBJ2-1 TRBV28 TRBD2 once TGTGCCAGCAGTTCGACTAGCGGAGAGCAGTTCTTC CASSSTSGEQFF
TRBJ2-7 TRBV29-1 . . TGCAGCGTTGAGGTCGATTACTCCTACGAGCAGTACTTC CSVEVDYSYEQYF
TRBJ1-6 TRBV27 . few TGTGCCAGCAGTTGGGGACAAGCAGATTCACCCCTCCACTTT CASSWGQADSPLHF
TRBJ2-7 TRBV29-1 TRBD1 medium-sized TGCAGCGTGAAGGCTCTAGGACAGGGGCTCGCCTTCGAGCAGTACTTC CSVKALGQGLAFEQYF
TRBJ2-7 TRBV5-6 TRBD1 few TGTGCCAGCAGCACGGGGACAGGGGGCGCCGGGTTCTTCGAGCAGTACTTC CASSTGTGGAGFFEQYF
TRBJ2-1 TRBV7-9 . . TGTGCCAGCAGCTCAACAGGGATTCCCTACAATGAGCAGTTCTTC CASSSTGIPYNEQFF
TRBJ1-1 TRBV7-3 TRBD1 . TGTGCCAGCAGCTCCGGGACAGGGAACACTGAAGCTTTCTTT CASSSGTGNTEAFF
TRBJ1-5 TRBV28 . . TGTGCCAGCAGCGCCAGTAGAGGGGTTCAGCCCCAGCATTTT CASSASRGVQPQHF
TRBJ2-2 TRBV28 TRBD1 few TGTGCCAGCCGTACCCTGGGGACAGCGAACACCGGGGAGCTGTTTTTT CASRTLGTANTGELFF
TRBJ2-3 TRBV28 TRBD1 . TGTGCCAGCAGAAAGGACAGGGTGAGGACAGATACGCAGTATTTT CASRKDRVRTDTQYF
TRBJ2-3 TRBV6-5 TRBD2 . TGTGCCAGCAGCCTAGCGGGCCGGGGAGATACGCAGTATTTT CASSLAGRGDTQYF
TRBJ1-5 TRBV2 . . TGTGCCAGCAGGACCTACAGGGAAAATCAGCCCCAGCATTTT CASRTYRENQPQHF
TRBJ2-1 TRBV6-6 TRBD2 . TGTGCCAGCAGTTACGAGCGGGGGGACTACAATGAGCAGTTCTTC CASSYERGDYNEQFF
TRBJ1-1 TRBV19 . once TGTGCCAGTAACCTGAACACTGAAGCTTTCTTT CASNLNTEAFF
TRBJ2-3 TRBV11-3 TRBD1 few TGTGCCAGCAGCCAGGGGGCTGGCTCGAGCACAGATACGCAGTATTTT CASSQGAGSSTDTQYF
TRBJ2-6 TRBV10-3 . . TGTGCCATCAGTGAGTCAAGGGGAGGGGGTTCTGGGGCCAACGTCCTGACTTTC CAISESRGGGSGANVLTF
TRBJ1-2 TRBV6-6 . . TGTGCCAGCAGTTACGAGAGAGACCTGAGAGGCTACACCTTC CASSYERDLRGYTF
TRBJ2-1 TRBV9 TRBD2 once TGTGCCAGCAGCGTAGGGTCGGGGGGGCCGCACAATGAGCAGTTCTTC CASSVGSGGPHNEQFF
TRBJ2-3 TRBV4-1 . . TGCGCCAGCAGCCTGGGGGCTAGCAGGGTCGCAGATACGCAGTATTTT CASSLGASRVADTQYF
TRBJ1-1 TRBV13 . . TGTGCCAGCAGCTTAGGCCTCGAGGGGCATTACACTGAAGCTTTCTTT CASSLGLEGHYTEAFF
TRBJ2-5 TRBV10-3 . medium-sized TGTGCCATCAGTGTGAGCAATTGGGAGACCCAGTACTTC CAISVSNWETQYF
TRBJ1-5 TRBV10-3 . . TGTGCCATCAGTGAAGACCAGAGTGGCAATCAGCCCCAGCATTTT CAISEDQSGNQPQHF
TRBJ2-2 TRBV19 TRBD2 . TGTGCCAGCGAACGGGGGGGATCGGCGAACACCGGGGAGCTGTTTTTT CASERGGSANTGELFF
TRBJ2-7 TRBV18 TRBD1 . TGTGCCAGCTCACCTGAACCACAGGGGACCACCTCCTACGAGCAGTACTTC CASSPEPQGTTSYEQYF
TRBJ2-1 TRBV5-6 TRBD1 few TGTGCCAGCAGCTTGGGGACAGGGGTGGGCAATGAGCAGTTCTTC CASSLGTGVGNEQFF
TRBJ1-4 TRBV28 TRBD1 . TGTGCCAGCGGGCGACAGGGAGGTAATGAAAAACTGTTTTTT CASGRQGGNEKLFF